These 27 T cell receptor beta chains originate from one sample sequenced in a study of cytomegalovirus exposure and HLA in healthy donors. The PCR was carried out with 60 Vbeta primers and 13 Jbeta primers. The assay was immunoSEQ multiplex PCR, and TCRdb's table has in-frame clones only and misses some. Of around 130,000 clones in the sample, roughly 70% were seen once. The sample comprised PBMCs. These receptors came from a woman aged 40 to 50 in good health and CMV-seropositive.

The table lists this clone with a few counts. This chain joins TRBV7-3 and TRBJ1-2; the match to TRBD1 covers 9 bases. The V gene end was trimmed by 5 bases and the J gene end by 6 bases; junction bases not matched to a gene: 7. Looked up from germline, CDR1 is SGHTA and CDR2 is FQGTGA. This CDR3 has 14 residues. CDR3 coding DNA: TGTGCCAGCAGCGCACTACAGGGGGCAGATGGCTACACCTTC. Encoded protein: CASSALQGADGYTF.

The chain employs TRBV7-9 and TRBJ1-2; TRBD1 agrees at 8 bases. Trimming at V came to 4 bases and at J to 4 bases, leaving 5 bases not matched to a gene. This CDR3 region has 14 residues. Germline CDR1 SEHNR, CDR2 FQNEAQ (reference sequence). CDR3 amino acids: CASSSGQGGYGYTF. CDR3 DNA: TGTGCCAGCAGCTCTGGACAGGGCGGCTATGGCTACACCTTC.

The chain recombines TRBV28 with TRBJ1-5, with 7 nucleotides matching TRBD1. This CDR3 has 17 residues. Per the germline V gene, CDR1 is MDHEN and CDR2 is SYDVKM. The V gene end was trimmed by 6 bases and the J gene end by 1 base; junction bases not matched to a gene: 12. The CDR3 sequence: CASSPTQGLRSNQPQHF. The CDR3 region has the DNA TGTGCCAGCAGCCCTACACAGGGGCTAAGAAGCAATCAGCCCCAGCATTTT.

The V gene is TRBV28, the J gene TRBJ1-2, with D possibly TRBD1 on 6 matching bases. This CDR3 has 15 residues. Per the germline V gene, CDR1 is MDHEN and CDR2 is SYDVKM. V dropped 7 bases and J dropped 4 bases, with 19 bases sitting between them. CDR3: CASISAATGTYGYTF. In nucleotides, the CDR3 is TGTGCCAGCATTTCAGCCGCTACAGGGACCTATGGCTACACCTTC.

As DNA, the CDR3 is TGTGCCAGCAGTTACAGGGACACAAACTACGAGCAGTACTTC. This sequence encodes CASSYRDTNYEQYF. The chain recombines TRBV6-5 with TRBJ2-5; D is possibly TRBD1 (6 bases). Matching the DNA end better, TRBJ2-7 makes the J call doubtful. Germline-derived CDR1 and CDR2 are MNHEY and SVGAGI. The length of the CDR3 is 14 residues.

The chain carries TRBV7-9 and TRBJ2-2; 9 bases align to TRBD1. Trimming at V came to 8 bases and at J to 6 bases, leaving 4 bases not matched to a gene. The CDR3 sequence is 13 residues long. Germline CDR1 SEHNR, CDR2 FQNEAQ (reference sequence). The DNA of the CDR3 is TGTGCCAGCCGGACAGGGGCGGCCGGGGAGCTGTTTTTT. Translation: CASRTGAAGELFF.

The chain combines TRBV6-5 with TRBJ2-7; weak D call: TRBD1 (5 bases). CDR1 and CDR2 (germline): MNHEY, SVGAGI. The length of the CDR3 is 14 residues. Deletions cut 5 bases from V and 2 bases from J, with 13 bases between. The CDR3 sequence: CASSEYRTPYEQYF. In DNA, the CDR3 is TGTGCCAGCAGTGAATACAGGACCCCCTACGAGCAGTACTTC.

This sequence joins TRBV18 and TRBJ1-6; no definite D call. The germline V gene encodes CDR1 KGHSH and CDR2 LQKENI. Trimming took 5 bases from V and 0 from J, leaving 11 bases between them. CDR3 length equals 16 residues. CDR3 residues: CASSSSSSSYNSPLHF. CDR3 coding DNA: TGTGCCAGCTCATCCAGTTCCAGCTCCTATAATTCACCCCTCCACTTT.

This sequence joins TRBV5-1 and TRBJ2-5, with 7 positions matching TRBD1. The CDR3 covers 14 residues. Trimming cost V 7 bases and J 4 bases; bases outside gene matches: 10. The V gene's germline CDR1 is SGHRS and CDR2 YFSETQ. CDR3 in amino acids: CASSPDRVRETQYF. The CDR3 bases are TGCGCCAGCTCACCCGACAGGGTTCGAGAGACCCAGTACTTC.

The chain couples TRBV4-2 to TRBJ2-5; TRBD2 agrees at 11 bases. Germline CDR1 and CDR2: LGHNA and YNFKEQ. The CDR3 length is 16 residues. V lost 2 bases, J lost 1 base, and 3 bases stayed unmatched. In DNA, the CDR3 is TGTGCCAGCAGCCAACGACTAGCGGGACTCCAAGAGACCCAGTACTTC. Protein: CASSQRLAGLQETQYF.

This clone was counted only a few times. The chain carries TRBV4-3 and TRBJ2-6; 7 bases align to TRBD2. This CDR3 has 16 residues. The germline V gene has CDR1 LGHNA and CDR2 YSLEER. After removal of 1 base from V and 4 bases from J, the junction contained 4 bases not matched to a gene. CDR3 in DNA: TGCGCCAGCAGCCAAGTGGGAGGGTCCGGGGCCAACGTCCTGACTTTC. It codes for CASSQVGGSGANVLTF.

The chain couples TRBV15 to TRBJ1-5, with 7 bases aligning to TRBD1. The germline V gene encodes CDR1 LNHNV and CDR2 YYDKDF (reference sequence). This CDR3 has 20 amino acids. V was pared by 0 bases and J by 1 base, with 15 bases of the junction left unmatched. The CDR3, as DNA: TGTGCCACCAGCAGAGATGAGTCGGGACAGTATTATGAAAGCAATCAGCCCCAGCATTTT. Translation gives CATSRDESGQYYESNQPQHF.

This sequence joins TRBV30 and TRBJ1-1, with D possibly TRBD1 on 5 matching bases. CDR1 is GTSNPN, CDR2 SVGIG, per germline (reference sequence). This CDR3 spans 15 amino acids. The V and J ends lost 3 bases and 6 bases respectively, with 20 bases between them. CDR3 protein: CAWRPRDQVGAEAFF. The CDR3 nucleotides are TGTGCCTGGAGACCCAGGGATCAGGTGGGCGCTGAAGCTTTCTTT. The variable domain in full, with the rest retrieved from reference TRBV30 and TRBJ1-1, is SQTIHQWPATLVQPVGSPLSLECTVEGTSNPNLYWYRQAAGRGLQLLFYSVGIGQISSEVPQNLSASRPQDRQFILSSKKLLLSDSGFYLCAWRPRDQVGAEAFFGQGTRLTVV.

The chain has TRBV9 and TRBJ2-7; a possible D gene is TRBD1 (6 bases). There are 14 residues in the CDR3. Trimming stripped 3 bases from V and 2 bases from J, with 12 bases between. The V gene's germline CDR1 is SGDLS and CDR2 YYNGEE. The CDR3 coding sequence is TGTGCCAGCAGCGCGGGACAATTTACCTACGAGCAGTACTTC. Protein: CASSAGQFTYEQYF. Using reference TRBV9 and TRBJ2-7 for the parts outside the CDR3, the full variable domain is DSGVTQTPKHLITATGQRVTLRCSPRSGDLSVYWYQQSLDQGLQFLIQYYNGEERAKGNILERFSAQQFPDLHSELNLSSLELGDSALYFCASSAGQFTYEQYFGPGTRLTVT.

The chain has TRBV30 and TRBJ2-7; D ambiguous. In germline, CDR1 is GTSNPN, CDR2 SVGIG (reference sequence). The CDR3 extends over 13 amino acids. Trimming cost V 2 bases and J 2 bases, with 10 bases left between them. CDR3 region: CAWSPEPTYEQYF. The CDR3 bases are TGTGCCTGGAGTCCTGAACCTACCTACGAGCAGTACTTC.

The V and J genes are TRBV30 and TRBJ2-7; 9 positions match TRBD1. The CDR3 totals 13 residues. J gave up 8 bases and V 2 bases, and 7 bases lay outside the gene matches. Germline CDR1 is GTSNPN and CDR2 is SVGIG (reference sequence). The CDR3 spells CAWSLGTGRQQYF. CDR3 DNA: TGTGCCTGGAGTCTCGGGACAGGGCGGCAGCAGTACTTC.

This clone came up a few times. V is TRBV28 and J is TRBJ1-1; D not resolved. Trimming stripped 5 bases from V and 2 bases from J, with 9 bases between. The CDR3 has 13 residues. The germline gives CDR1 MDHEN, CDR2 SYDVKM. In DNA form, the CDR3 reads TGTGCCAGCAGTCCGTTTAGAAACACTGAAGCTTTCTTT. This sequence encodes CASSPFRNTEAFF.

This chain uses TRBV21-1 with TRBJ2-3; TRBD1, the table's D call, was not compared with the DNA. TRBV21-1 is flagged as a pseudogene. The CDR3 is 19 residues long. The chain's CDR3 is CASSNSPKKTGQHTDTQYF. DNA of the CDR3: TGTGCCAGCAGCAACTCACCAAAGAAGACAGGCCAACACACAGATACGCAGTATTTT.

The J gene is TRBJ1-2, the V gene TRBV18; 7 nucleotides agree with TRBD1. This CDR3 comprises 15 residues. Germline CDR1 reads KGHSH; CDR2 reads LQKENI. V was clipped by 2 bases and J by 7 bases; unmatched bases: 10. The CDR3 DNA reads as TGTGCCAGCTCACCATCGTATGACACAGGGGTTGGCTACACCTTC. Its protein product is CASSPSYDTGVGYTF.

This rearrangement joins TRBV30 to TRBJ2-7, with 10 bases identical to TRBD1. V lost 0 bases, J lost 5 bases, and 4 bases stayed unmatched. This CDR3 comprises 14 residues. Germline V gene lookup returns CDR1 GTSNPN and CDR2 SVGIG (reference sequence). The CDR3, as DNA: TGTGCCTGGAGTGTTCGACAGGGGGCCGACGAGCAGTACTTC. This sequence encodes CAWSVRQGADEQYF.

The chain is built from TRBV7-8 and TRBJ2-3, with D possibly being TRBD1 (5 bases). This CDR3 has 14 amino acids. The germline V gene has CDR1 SGHVS and CDR2 FQNEAQ. V was pared by 5 bases and J by 5 bases, with 14 bases between. Written as DNA, the CDR3 is TGTGCCAGCAGCCCAGGGCCGGTGGGAGATACGCAGTATTTT. It codes for CASSPGPVGDTQYF.

This sequence joins TRBV19 and TRBJ1-4; D may be TRBD1 (5 bases). The CDR3 covers 15 residues. Deletions cut 1 base from V and 7 bases from J, with 13 bases between. Germline V CDR1 and CDR2: LNHDA, SQIVND (reference sequence). The CDR3 DNA reads as TGTGCCAGTAGTATAGGCAGGGCCAGGCGTGAAAAACTGTTTTTT. This sequence encodes CASSIGRARREKLFF. The full variable domain, completed using reference TRBV19 and TRBJ1-4, is DGGITQSPKYLFRKEGQNVTLSCEQNLNHDAMYWYRQDPGQGLRLIYYSQIVNDFQKGDIAEGYSVSREKKESFPLTVTSAQKNPTAFYLCASSIGRARREKLFFGSGTQLSVL.

The chain links TRBV5-6 to TRBJ2-7; TRBD1 matches at 7 bases. V shed 3 bases and J 3 bases; nucleotides not matched to a gene: 6. The CDR3 has 14 amino acids. Germline V gene sequence: CDR1 SGHDT, CDR2 YYEEEE. CDR3: CASSSGTVGYEQYF. CDR3 DNA: TGTGCCAGCAGCTCCGGGACAGTGGGCTACGAGCAGTACTTC.

CDR3 bases: TGTGCCACCAGCAGAGGCGGGGGACAACTGAACACCGGGGAGCTGTTTTTT. Translated: CATSRGGGQLNTGELFF. The chain carries TRBV15 and TRBJ2-2; a possible D gene is TRBD2 (7 bases). Germline assignment: CDR1 LNHNV and CDR2 YYDKDF (reference sequence). This CDR3 has 17 residues. V was clipped by 1 base and J by 1 base, with 13 bases between them.

The V gene is TRBV9, the J gene TRBJ1-4, with TRBD1 identical over 7 bases. The trim removed 0 bases at V and 3 bases at J, leaving 2 bases unmatched. The length of the CDR3 is 15 residues. Germline V gene data show CDR1 as SGDLS and CDR2 as YYNGEE. The chain's CDR3 is CASSVEGASNEKLFF. CDR3 DNA: TGTGCCAGCAGCGTAGAGGGGGCTTCTAATGAAAAACTGTTTTTT.

The chain has TRBV27 and TRBJ1-3; D possibly corresponds to TRBD1 (5 bases). The V and J ends lost 0 bases and 0 bases respectively, with 15 bases between them. Per germline, CDR1 MNHEY and CDR2 SMNVEV (reference sequence). This CDR3 has 18 residues. The CDR3 DNA is TGTGCCAGCAGTTTATCCGGGGGAAGGTTACCCTCTGGAAACACCATATATTTT. Translation gives CASSLSGGRLPSGNTIYF.

The chain links TRBV4-3 to TRBJ1-4; TRBD1 agrees at 8 bases. Losses at the gene ends were 1 base for V and 2 bases for J; bases not matched to a gene: 6. Germline CDR1 LGHNA, CDR2 YSLEER. This CDR3 comprises 17 residues. The CDR3 nucleotides are TGCGCCAGCAGCCAAGGACAGGGGTTGTGGACTAATGAAAAACTGTTTTTT. This encodes CASSQGQGLWTNEKLFF.